The 21 T cell receptor beta chains below come from one sample, sequenced in a study of T cells in localized non-small cell lung cancer (dated by TCRdb to 2019 to 2021). Library preparation was by the immunoSEQ multiplex PCR assay. TCRdb stores this immuneACCESS table with in-frame sequences only. Part of the clones is absent; in the studies checked, under half of the shortfall reflects unresolved V genes, and no reason is known for the rest. This sample holds some 30,000 clones; over 80% were observed only once. The ten largest account for approximately 5% of the sample. This material consisted of PBMCs, taken before any cancer treatment. These receptors all stem from a man aged 40 to 75 with stage II lung adenocarcinoma.

CDR3 sequence reads: CASSVRVVGTEAFF. The CDR3 region has the DNA TGTGCCAGTAGTGTCAGGGTAGTCGGCACTGAAGCTTTCTTT. The rearrangement joins TRBV19 to TRBJ1-1; D perhaps matches TRBD1 (5 bases). Germline CDR1 is LNHDA and CDR2 is SQIVND (reference sequence). The ends were cut back, 5 bases at V and 4 bases at J, with 14 bases in the middle. This CDR3 is 14 amino acids long.

The V call is TRBV18, the J call TRBJ1-1; no clear D. From germline, CDR1 is KGHSH and CDR2 LQKENI. The CDR3 loop spans 11 amino acids. With 5 bases removed from V and 7 bases from J, the gap between germline ends came to 8 bases. CDR3 residues: CASSSNNEAFF. The CDR3 DNA is TGTGCCAGCTCATCAAATAATGAAGCTTTCTTT.

The J gene is TRBJ2-5, the V gene TRBV9; no reliable D call. Germline CDR1 SGDLS, CDR2 YYNGEE. The CDR3 consists of 14 residues. V lost 4 bases and J 5 bases, leaving 15 bases between the germline ends. The CDR3 region is CASSPVGFEETQYF. CDR3 nucleotide sequence: TGTGCCAGCAGCCCGGTAGGGTTCGAGGAGACCCAGTACTTC.

V usage is TRBV6-1 and J usage is TRBJ1-2; 8 bases fit TRBD1. CDR1 MNHNS and CDR2 SASEGT come from the germline V gene. V gave up 8 bases and J gave up 9 bases; unmatched junction bases: 14. There are 14 residues in the CDR3. This CDR3 is CASDESGGAASYTF. In nucleotides, the CDR3 is TGTGCCAGCGACGAATCAGGGGGCGCTGCGAGCTACACCTTC.

The genes are TRBV10-3 and TRBJ2-3; TRBD1 is a possible D gene (5 bases). This CDR3 contains 16 residues. Germline V lookup: CDR1 ENHRY, CDR2 SYGVKD. Trimming left V 2 bases short and J 2 bases short, with 14 bases between. The CDR3 loop is CAISEGWGGNTDTQYF. CDR3 nucleotide sequence: TGTGCCATCAGTGAGGGCTGGGGCGGCAACACAGATACGCAGTATTTT.

This chain uses TRBV15 with TRBJ1-1; D gene uncertain. Germline assignment: CDR1 LNHNV and CDR2 YYDKDF (reference sequence). This CDR3 spans 13 amino acids. V was clipped by 5 bases and J by 3 bases, with 10 bases between them. The CDR3 region is CATSPLSYTEAFF. In DNA form, the CDR3 reads TGTGCCACCAGCCCCCTTTCCTACACTGAAGCTTTCTTT.

The J gene is TRBJ2-7, the V gene TRBV15; D may be TRBD2 (5 bases). Germline V gene sequence: CDR1 LNHNV, CDR2 YYDKDF (reference sequence). CDR3 size: 14 residues. V lost 3 bases to trimming and J lost 1 base, with 10 bases between them. The CDR3 here is CATSRERTSYEQYF. CDR3 coding DNA: TGTGCCACCAGCAGGGAACGGACTTCCTACGAGCAGTACTTC.

The rearrangement joins TRBV27 to TRBJ2-7, with TRBD2 matching over 10 bases. The J segment lost 8 bases and the V segment lost 5 bases, leaving 9 bases of the junction unmatched. From germline, CDR1 is MNHEY and CDR2 SMNVEV (reference sequence). The CDR3 is made up of 14 amino acids. The chain's CDR3 is CASSPTSGARKQYF. The CDR3 DNA reads as TGTGCCAGCAGTCCTACTAGCGGGGCCCGCAAGCAGTACTTC.

V is TRBV2 and J is TRBJ1-2, with D hard to call. Trimming took off 6 bases at V and 0 bases at J, with 11 bases between the two ends. CDR1 and CDR2 (germline): SNHLY, FYNNEI. The length of the CDR3 is 14 residues. In DNA, the CDR3 is TGTGCCAGCAGCGATAAAACACCTAACTATGGCTACACCTTC. Amino acid sequence: CASSDKTPNYGYTF.

The chain uses TRBV5-1 and TRBJ2-2, with D possibly being TRBD1 (7 bases). The germline CDR1 and CDR2 sequences are SGHRS and YFSETQ. CDR3 size: 14 residues. Trimming left V 6 bases short and J 8 bases short, with 17 bases between. CDR3 sequence: CASTRGTVGGELFF. CDR3 DNA sequence: TGCGCCAGCACCCGCGGGACAGTTGGTGGGGAGCTGTTTTTT.

The V gene is TRBV19, the J gene TRBJ1-1, with 7 positions matching TRBD1. The trim removed 3 bases at V and 4 bases at J, leaving 2 bases unmatched. Germline CDR1 and CDR2: LNHDA and SQIVND (reference sequence). There are 13 residues in the CDR3. The DNA for the CDR3 is TGTGCCAGTAGTATCGGACAGGCCACTGAAGCTTTCTTT. This codes for CASSIGQATEAFF.

This clone was seen only once. The chain employs TRBV19 and TRBJ2-7, with TRBD1 as a possible D gene (6 bases). The CDR3 has 16 residues. Germline V gives CDR1 LNHDA, CDR2 SQIVND (reference sequence). With 2 bases removed from V and 5 bases from J, the gap between germline ends came to 19 bases. CDR3 coding DNA: TGTGCCAGTAGTATACCCTCTCAGGGGCAGGGCCACGAGCAGTACTTC. Protein sequence: CASSIPSQGQGHEQYF.

With respect to this clone: At one end, the junction sequence differs from germline, possibly due to a read error. The chain uses TRBV19 and TRBJ2-7; 10 bases agree with TRBD1. Per germline, CDR1 LNHDA and CDR2 SQIVND (reference sequence). This CDR3 has 14 amino acids. DNA for the CDR3: TGTGCCAGTAGGGACCCCGGGACAGGGGAAGGCTGGAACTTC. Its translation: CASRDPGTGEGWNF.

This clone showed up just once. The chain links TRBV6-5 to TRBJ1-3; tentative D call: TRBD1 (5 bases). In germline, CDR1 is MNHEY, CDR2 SVGAGI. Trimming took 6 bases from V and 0 from J, leaving 12 bases between them. The CDR3 consists of 15 residues. CDR3 DNA: TGTGCCAGCAGCCGGGGCCCCAGCTCTGGAAACACCATATATTTT. This gives the protein CASSRGPSSGNTIYF.

This clone was seen once. The chain is built from TRBV7-9 and TRBJ1-1; D is unclear. Germline V gene sequence: CDR1 SEHNR, CDR2 FQNEAQ (reference sequence). Trimming removed 5 bases from V and 4 bases from J, with 23 bases in between. There are 17 residues in the CDR3. DNA of the CDR3: TGTGCCAGCAGCCAGATGGGGAGGGTTTTTGTGGCCACTGAAGCTTTCTTT. Amino acid sequence: CASSQMGRVFVATEAFF.

CDR3 sequence reads: CASSLSGVQETQYF. Written as DNA, the CDR3 is TGTGCCAGTAGCCTTAGCGGGGTACAAGAGACCCAGTACTTC. This chain connects TRBV19 to TRBJ2-5; 8 bases agree with TRBD2. CDR1 and CDR2 (germline): LNHDA, SQIVND (reference sequence). The V and J ends lost 6 bases and 2 bases, in that order; junction bases with no gene match: 5. The CDR3 has 14 amino acids.

A few counts support this clone. The genes are TRBV19 and TRBJ2-2; TRBD1 matches at 7 bases. With V trimmed by 5 bases and J by 0 bases, 0 bases remained unmatched. CDR1 is LNHDA and CDR2 is SQIVND in the germline V gene (reference sequence). The CDR3 runs to 14 residues. The CDR3 protein is CASSQGANTGELFF. CDR3 DNA sequence: TGTGCCAGTAGTCAGGGGGCGAACACCGGGGAGCTGTTTTTT.

This rearrangement joins TRBV29-1 to TRBJ1-1; TRBD1 matches at 7 bases. With V trimmed by 6 bases and J by 7 bases, 11 bases remained unmatched. The V gene's germline CDR1 is SQVTM and CDR2 ANQGSEA. The CDR3 spans 13 residues. The CDR3 nucleotides are TGCAGCGTCCCCAAAGGAGGGGGCTATGAAGCTTTCTTT. Protein product: CSVPKGGGYEAFF.

This chain uses TRBV11-3 with TRBJ2-5; D is unclear. The CDR3 runs to 13 residues. Deletions cut 5 bases from V and 5 bases from J, with 12 bases between. In germline, CDR1 is SGHNT, CDR2 YENEEA. Here the CDR3 reads CASSPLSGETQYF. Written as DNA, the CDR3 is TGTGCCAGCAGCCCTCTCTCCGGGGAGACCCAGTACTTC.

The chain is built from TRBV9 and TRBJ1-2; 9 bases match TRBD1. The trim removed 3 bases at V and 4 bases at J, leaving 7 bases unmatched. Germline V gene lookup returns CDR1 SGDLS and CDR2 YYNGEE. This CDR3 region has 15 residues. The chain's CDR3 is CASSGGQGGIYGYTF. Here the CDR3 DNA reads TGTGCCAGCAGCGGGGGACAGGGAGGAATCTATGGCTACACCTTC.

The chain couples TRBV7-9 to TRBJ2-5; 9 bases are shared with TRBD2. With V trimmed by 3 bases and J by 1 base, 3 bases remained unmatched. This CDR3 comprises 15 residues. Germline V CDR1 and CDR2: SEHNR, FQNEAQ (reference sequence). CDR3 loop: CASSFTSGPQETQYF. The CDR3 nucleotides read TGTGCCAGCAGCTTTACTAGCGGGCCCCAAGAGACCCAGTACTTC.